The rows below give T cell receptor beta chains drawn from one sample of a study of post-analysis software for immune sequencing data. TCRdb re-called the PCR reads through MiXCR, storing one row per CDR3 protein. The sample lists fewer than 850,000 distinct CDR3 sequences, 46% seen once, with roughly 4.5% in the top ten. The sequencing input was blood. These receptors came from a girl between 10 and 17 years old with multiple sclerosis. Each CDR3 is given with its conserved first and last residue. D genes are given only for firm matches. Clone sizes are given selectively: once, few, many, or a class where the clone is expanded.

>TRBD1|-|TRBJ1-2|TRBV20-1
TGCAGTGCTCTGACAGGGGATAACTATAGCTACACCTTC
CSALTGDNYSYTF
>TRBD2|-|TRBJ2-3|TRBV20-1
TGCAGTGCTAGACTTTCCCTATTCAGCGGGAGGAGCACAGATACGCAGTATTTT
CSARLSLFSGRSTDTQYF
>-|-|TRBJ2-1|TRBV11-2
TGTGCCAGCAGCTTAGATTGGGGAAATGAGCAGTTCTTC
CASSLDWGNEQFF
>-|-|TRBJ1-1|TRBV11-2
TGTGCCAGCAGTAGTCCGGTGCCCACTGAAGCTTTCTTT
CASSSPVPTEAFF
>TRBD2|-|TRBJ2-3|TRBV20-1
TGCAGTGCTAGAATCGGGACTACCCCTAGCACAGATACGCAGTATTTT
CSARIGTTPSTDTQYF
>TRBD2|few|TRBJ2-3|TRBV6-5
TGTGCCAGCAGTTACGGACTAGCGGGATTGGATACGCAGTATTTT
CASSYGLAGLDTQYF
>TRBD2|few|TRBJ2-1|TRBV20-1
TGCAGTGCTAATGTGGGCGGGAGGGCCCGGGATGAGCAGTTCTTC
CSANVGGRARDEQFF
>-|-|TRBJ2-5|TRBV18
TGTGCCAGCTCACCACGGGAGCGGAGTCAAGAGACCCAGTACTTC
CASSPRERSQETQYF
>-|-|TRBJ1-3|TRBV6-4
TGTGCCAGCATCGTAACCGGGACAGGAAACACCATATATTTT
CASIVTGTGNTIYF
>-|few|TRBJ1-2|TRBV20-1
TGCAGTGCTACCGAGGCCACACCGACCGCTCATAACTATGGCTACACCTTC
CSATEATPTAHNYGYTF
>-|-|TRBJ2-3|TRBV28
TGTGCCAGCAGACCCACAGACATTAGCACAGATACGCAGTATTTT
CASRPTDISTDTQYF
>-|few|TRBJ2-1|TRBV28
TGTGCCAGCACCCCAGACCGAGATTTCGAGCAGTTCTTC
CASTPDRDFEQFF
>TRBD2|-|TRBJ2-1|TRBV27
TGTGCCAGCAGTTTATCGATCGGTAGCGGGAGTTTAAATGAGCAGTTCTTC
CASSLSIGSGSLNEQFF
>-|-|TRBJ1-2|TRBV15
TGTGCCACCAGCAGAGGACATAACTATGGCTACACCTTC
CATSRGHNYGYTF
>-|-|TRBJ2-5|TRBV29-1
TGCAGCGCCCCGGGGCTGGGTTTCCCCGAGACCCAGTACTTC
CSAPGLGFPETQYF
>TRBD1|-|TRBJ1-1|TRBV4-1
TGCGCCAGCAGCCAACAGGGGGCCGAAGCCATGAACACTGAAGCTTTCTTT
CASSQQGAEAMNTEAFF
>TRBD1|-|TRBJ2-7|TRBV5-1
TGCGCCAGCAGCCCGGACAGGAGATACGAGCAGTACTTC
CASSPDRRYEQYF
>-|-|TRBJ2-6|TRBV10-3
TGTGCCATCAGTGAATCGTCAGGGAAAGCTTCTGGGGCCAACGTCCTGACTTTC
CAISESSGKASGANVLTF
>-|-|TRBJ1-2|TRBV4-3
TGCGCCAGCAGCCAAGGATTTGAACAAGGGGTCTATAGTGGCTACACCTTC
CASSQGFEQGVYSGYTF